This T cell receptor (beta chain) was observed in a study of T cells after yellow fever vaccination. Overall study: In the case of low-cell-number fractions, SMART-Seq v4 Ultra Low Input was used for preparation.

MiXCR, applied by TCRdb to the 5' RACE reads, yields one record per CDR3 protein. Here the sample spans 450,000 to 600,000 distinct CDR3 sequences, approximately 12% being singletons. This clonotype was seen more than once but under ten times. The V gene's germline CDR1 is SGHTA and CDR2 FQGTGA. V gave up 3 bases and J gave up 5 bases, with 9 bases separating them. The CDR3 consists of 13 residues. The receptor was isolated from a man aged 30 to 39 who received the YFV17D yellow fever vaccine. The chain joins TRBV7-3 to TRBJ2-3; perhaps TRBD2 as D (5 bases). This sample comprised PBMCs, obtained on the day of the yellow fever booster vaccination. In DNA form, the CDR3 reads TGTGCCAGCAGCTTCGGACGGGAAGATACGCAGTATTTT. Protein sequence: CASSFGREDTQYF.